Shown below are 9 T cell receptor beta chains from a single sample sequenced in a study of vaccination and CD4 T cells after COVID-19. TCRdb redid the calling of the PCR reads with MiXCR, one entry per CDR3 protein. The sample lists some 26,000 distinct CDR3 sequences, 51% occurring once. The time point is: late sampling 161 to 241 days after vaccination in a few convalescent patients. The source material was CD4+ T cells from blood, sampled about 7 months after SARS-CoV-2 vaccination. The receptor set was obtained from a human donor who had recovered from COVID-19.

This chain links TRBV15 with TRBJ1-2; D ambiguous. V dropped 1 base and J dropped 2 bases, with 8 bases sitting between them. The CDR3 consists of 14 residues. Germline values: CDR1 LNHNV, CDR2 YYDKDF (reference sequence). Here the CDR3 DNA reads TGTGCCACCAGCAGAGGTTGGCAGAACTATGGCTACACCTTC. Protein: CATSRGWQNYGYTF.

J is TRBJ2-3 and V is TRBV20-1; D remains unclear. V was cut by 0 bases and J by 0 bases, with 7 bases left in between. The V gene's germline CDR1 is DFQATT and CDR2 SNEGSKA (reference sequence). The CDR3 has 14 amino acids. The CDR3 here is CSARDYSSTDTQYF. The CDR3 region has the DNA TGCAGTGCTAGAGACTACTCTAGCACAGATACGCAGTATTTT.

This clonotype was seen a handful of times. The V call is TRBV28, the J call TRBJ2-7; possible D gene TRBD2, 6 bases. Per the germline V gene, CDR1 is MDHEN and CDR2 is SYDVKM. V lost 7 bases and J lost 2, with 12 bases in between. The CDR3 sequence is 13 residues long. The CDR3 loop reads CASKRDLPYEQYF. DNA for the CDR3: TGTGCCAGCAAAAGGGACTTGCCCTACGAGCAGTACTTC.

The rearrangement links TRBV7-9 to TRBJ1-3; no clear D. The germline CDR1 and CDR2 sequences are SEHNR and FQNEAQ (reference sequence). CDR3 length: 14 amino acids. V shed 0 bases and J shed 8 bases, with 11 bases lying between them. CDR3 protein: CASSLAGSQDTIYF. Here the CDR3 DNA reads TGTGCCAGCAGCTTAGCAGGATCCCAGGACACCATATATTTT.

The chain recombines TRBV20-1 with TRBJ2-6; no definite D call. Germline CDR1 is DFQATT and CDR2 is SNEGSKA (reference sequence). This CDR3 is 12 amino acids long. V was pared by 6 bases and J by 3 bases, with 6 bases between. The CDR3 sequence: CSAKGGANVLTF. CDR3 nucleotide sequence: TGCAGTGCCAAGGGTGGGGCCAACGTCCTGACTTTC.

This chain links TRBV6-2 or TRBV6-3 with TRBJ2-7; D possibly corresponds to TRBD1 (6 bases). The length of the CDR3 is 14 residues. V was shortened by 5 bases and J by 3 bases, with 14 bases between the two germline ends. Germline CDR1 and CDR2: MNHEY and SVGEGT. Here the CDR3 reads CASSQQGAIYEQYF. CDR3 DNA: TGTGCCAGCAGTCAACAGGGTGCAATCTACGAGCAGTACTTC.

V and J are TRBV4-1 and TRBJ1-1, with TRBD1 identical over 7 bases. There are 16 residues in the CDR3. The germline gives CDR1 MGHRA, CDR2 YSYEKL. The J segment lost 0 bases and the V segment lost 1 base, leaving 5 bases of the junction unmatched. In DNA form, the CDR3 reads TGCGCCAGCAGCCAAGCAGGGGGTTTCATGAACACTGAAGCTTTCTTT. This translates into CASSQAGGFMNTEAFF.

This chain connects TRBV20-1 to TRBJ2-7, with 7 bases matching TRBD2. The CDR3 is 12 amino acids. The germline V gene encodes CDR1 DFQATT and CDR2 SNEGSKA (reference sequence). Trimming removed 6 bases from V and 9 bases from J; junction bases left unmatched: 11. CDR3 DNA sequence: TGCAGTGCCCAGCGGACGGAGCGGGGGCAGTACTTC. It yields the protein CSAQRTERGQYF.

The genes are TRBV7-9 and TRBJ1-5; no reliable D call. This CDR3 is 14 amino acids long. V lost 2 bases to trimming and J lost 0 bases, with 5 bases between them. CDR1 SEHNR and CDR2 FQNEAQ come from the germline V gene (reference sequence). As DNA, the CDR3 is TGTGCCAGCAGCTTAATCGATAGCAATCAGCCCCAGCATTTT. Translating gives CASSLIDSNQPQHF.